This T cell receptor (beta chain) appears in the sequencing data of a study of beta chain features in type 1 diabetes. Findings and limits, study-wide: It was among patients, rather than healthy donors, that naive, central memory and Treg TCRB repertoires appeared more similar. Type 1 diabetes patients had VDJ junctions that carried fewer insertions and more deletions. Shorter templates might be favored by PCR, equally in patients and controls.

Researchers reported sorting CD4+ naive, central memory, regulatory and stem cell-like memory cells via CD45RO/CCR7/CD25/CD127/CD95/CD27. Reverse transcribing all isolated RNA meant expressed TCRB transcripts were sequenced. The data were produced by immunoSEQ multiplex PCR, yet TCRdb's version contains in-frame clones alone and is incomplete. This table has around 15,000 clones, roughly 40% appearing once. A remark on this clone: Antigen specificity is unknown.

The germline V and J ends were trimmed by 8 bases and 3 bases, with 20 bases remaining between them. The CDR3 loop spans 16 amino acids. Germline V gene data show CDR1 as SNHLY and CDR2 as FYNNEI. This TCR was recovered from a woman aged 40 to 50 in good health. The material sequenced was stem cell memory CD4+ T cells from blood. V and J are TRBV2 and TRBJ2-1, with a weak D call TRBD1 (6 bases). As DNA, the CDR3 is TGTGCCAGCCGACCGGCTGGGCAGGGGTACTACAATGAGCAGTTCTTC. As protein: CASRPAGQGYYNEQFF.